Shown below are 18 T cell receptor beta chains from a single sample sequenced in a study of blood T cells in healthy people across ages. A second PCR of roughly 7 to 11 cycles used a sample-barcoded 5' primer and a J-beta primer mix. TCRdb reprocessed the 5' RACE reads with MiXCR, giving one entry per CDR3 protein. The table shows 730,000 or so distinct CDR3 sequences, with around 46% occurring only once. Specimen: blood. These receptor sequences come from a woman aged 60-70 years in good health.

A remark on this clonotype: A much larger clone is a single base away; this may be a read error. The chain links TRBV4-2 to TRBJ2-1; 11 bases align to TRBD2. J was trimmed by 10 bases and V by 0 bases; bases with no gene match: 8. The CDR3 runs to 16 residues. The germline gives CDR1 LGHNA, CDR2 YNFKEQ. DNA for the CDR3: TGTGCCAGCAGCCAAGATGGGACTAGCGGCACCTACGAGCAGTTCTTC. Encoded protein: CASSQDGTSGTYEQFF.

V usage is TRBV12-3 or TRBV12-4 and J usage is TRBJ1-5; no clear D. V was shortened by 3 bases and J by 7 bases, with 13 bases between the two germline ends. The CDR3 loop spans 14 amino acids. CDR3 amino acids: CASSFDKGGQPQHF. CDR3 coding DNA: TGTGCCAGCAGTTTTGATAAGGGAGGCCAGCCCCAGCATTTT.

This clonotype was recorded many times. The rearrangement uses TRBV6-5 and TRBJ2-5; 7 bases are shared with TRBD1. Unmatched junction bases numbered 12, after V lost 6 bases and J lost 5 bases. From germline, CDR1 is MNHEY and CDR2 SVGAGI. The CDR3 has 15 residues. The chain's CDR3 is CASSPSGTDKETQYF. The DNA of the CDR3 is TGTGCCAGCAGCCCTTCCGGGACAGACAAGGAGACCCAGTACTTC.

This clonotype has more than one count but fewer than ten. The V and J genes are TRBV9 and TRBJ1-1; TRBD1 matches 9 bases. CDR1 is SGDLS and CDR2 is YYNGEE in the germline V gene. The length of the CDR3 is 17 residues. Trimming cost V 4 bases and J 2 bases; bases outside gene matches: 12. CDR3 coding DNA: TGTGCCAGCAGCCCCGGGACAGGGTCTTCTCCAAACACTGAAGCTTTCTTT. As protein: CASSPGTGSSPNTEAFF.

The V gene is TRBV21-1, the J gene TRBJ2-7. TRBV21-1 is deemed a pseudogene. This CDR3 comprises 14 residues. CDR3 sequence: CASSMQDHPYEQYF. The CDR3 DNA is TGTGCCAGCAGCATGCAGGATCATCCCTACGAGCAGTACTTC.

V gene TRBV7-9 combines with J gene TRBJ2-1; the match to TRBD2 covers 8 bases. V lost 4 bases, J lost 9 bases, and 11 bases stayed unmatched. This CDR3 spans 15 amino acids. Germline CDR1 and CDR2: SEHNR and FQNEAQ (reference sequence). The CDR3: CASSSLLSSGGEQFF. The DNA of the CDR3 is TGTGCCAGCAGCTCCCTGCTGTCGAGCGGGGGTGAGCAGTTCTTC.

This clonotype was seen a single time. The V and J genes are TRBV19 and TRBJ1-5; 8 bases fit TRBD1. There are 11 residues in the CDR3. Per germline, CDR1 LNHDA and CDR2 SQIVND (reference sequence). CDR3 protein: CGTGRNQPQHF. The CDR3 DNA follows: TGTGGGACAGGGCGAAATCAGCCCCAGCATTTT.

The V gene is TRBV9, the J gene TRBJ2-1; D gene unclear. From germline, CDR1 is SGDLS and CDR2 YYNGEE. The V and J ends lost 3 bases and 7 bases respectively, with 11 bases between them. The CDR3 consists of 13 residues. The CDR3 DNA sequence: TGTGCCAGCAGCGGAGGATTTTCGAATGAGCAGTTCTTC. Its translation: CASSGGFSNEQFF.

This clonotype has just a few counts. The chain recombines TRBV3-1 with TRBJ2-5, with 8 bases identical to TRBD1. The CDR3 loop spans 15 amino acids. Trimming at V came to 0 bases and at J to 5 bases, leaving 5 bases not matched to a gene. In germline, CDR1 is LGHDT, CDR2 YNNKEL (reference sequence). In nucleotides, the CDR3 is TGTGCCAGCAGCCAAGACGGGACAGGAACGGAGACCCAGTACTTC. Translated: CASSQDGTGTETQYF.

This clonotype was picked up many times. The chain joins TRBV7-9 to TRBJ2-3; D is perhaps TRBD1 or TRBD2 (6 bases each). The CDR3 sequence is 16 residues long. Trimming cost V 5 bases and J 4 bases, with 19 bases left between them. CDR1 is SEHNR, CDR2 FQNEAQ, per germline (reference sequence). The CDR3 loop is CASSRNPGAISDTQYF. The CDR3 DNA reads as TGTGCCAGCAGCAGAAACCCGGGGGCAATATCAGATACGCAGTATTTT.

Details on this clonotype: Being one base from a much bigger clone, this may be a read error. This rearrangement joins TRBV7-2 to TRBJ1-1; D is possibly TRBD1 (5 bases). Germline CDR1 SGHTA, CDR2 FQGNSA. The CDR3 extends over 14 amino acids. V was clipped by 5 bases and J by 0 bases, with 10 bases between them. The CDR3 here is CASSVGTMNTEAFF. DNA for the CDR3: TGTGCCAGCAGCGTAGGGACCATGAACACTGAAGCTTTCTTT.

The J gene is TRBJ2-7, the V gene TRBV9; 11 bases are a match to TRBD2. The trim removed 4 bases at V and 2 bases at J, leaving 5 bases unmatched. The CDR3 consists of 15 residues. Germline V CDR1 and CDR2: SGDLS, YYNGEE. The chain's CDR3 is CASSHGTSGTYEQYF. The CDR3 DNA is TGTGCCAGCAGCCATGGGACTAGCGGAACCTACGAGCAGTACTTC.

The J gene is TRBJ2-3, the V gene TRBV15; D is unresolved. V dropped 0 bases and J dropped 4 bases, with 8 bases sitting between them. The CDR3 runs to 14 residues. Per the germline V gene, CDR1 is LNHNV and CDR2 is YYDKDF (reference sequence). The DNA of the CDR3 is TGTGCCACCAGCAGAGATCTTGGCCCAGATACGCAGTATTTT. Its translation: CATSRDLGPDTQYF.

The rearrangement links TRBV10-3 to TRBJ2-3; D not certain. Germline V gene sequence: CDR1 ENHRY, CDR2 SYGVKD. The CDR3 is 16 amino acids. The V gene lost 0 bases and the J gene lost 2 bases, with 12 bases spanning the gap. The CDR3 protein is CAISESKNGPTDTQYF. CDR3 DNA: TGTGCCATCAGTGAGTCGAAAAACGGACCCACAGATACGCAGTATTTT.

The J gene is TRBJ2-1, the V gene TRBV4-3; D is unresolved. The CDR3 runs to 16 residues. V was cut by 0 bases and J by 3 bases, with 12 bases left in between. Germline CDR1 reads LGHNA; CDR2 reads YSLEER. The CDR3 DNA reads as TGCGCCAGCAGCCAAGATTCAAGGGTGGACTACAATGAGCAGTTCTTC. As protein: CASSQDSRVDYNEQFF.

This chain joins TRBV14 and TRBJ2-5; 7 nucleotides align to TRBD1. V was clipped by 7 bases and J by 5 bases; unmatched bases: 16. The CDR3 covers 16 residues. Germline assignment: CDR1 SGHDN and CDR2 FVKESK. In DNA, the CDR3 is TGTGCCAGCACCCCCATGCTAGGGGGCGTGGTGGAGACCCAGTACTTC. Translated: CASTPMLGGVVETQYF.

This clonotype was seen at least ten times. Possible read error: a much larger clone is one base away. V gene TRBV7-7 combines with J gene TRBJ2-5, with D tentatively TRBD1 (5 bases). CDR1 is SSHAT, CDR2 FNYEAQ, per germline (reference sequence). The CDR3 has 16 amino acids. Written as DNA, the CDR3 is TGTGCTAGCAGCTTAGGGTCTGGGTCAGGGAACAATGAGCAGTACTTC. Encoded protein: CASSLGSGSGNNEQYF.

The rearrangement links TRBV20-1 to TRBJ2-7, with 15 nucleotides matching TRBD2. This CDR3 has 14 residues. Looked up from germline, CDR1 is DFQATT and CDR2 is SNEGSKA (reference sequence). J was trimmed by 7 bases and V by 5 bases; bases with no gene match: 6. CDR3 nucleotides: TGCAGTGCTCGGACTAGCGGGAGGGCTCGGGAGCAGTACTTC. It codes for CSARTSGRAREQYF.